This T cell receptor (beta chain) stems from a study of T cell responses to AZD1222 COVID-19 vaccine. General study results and limits: Clonal diversity was possibly underestimated, and white British individuals and females predominated among donors.

Germline lookup yields CDR1 SGHRS and CDR2 YFSETQ. V dropped 0 bases and J dropped 0 bases, with 9 bases sitting between them. This CDR3 comprises 15 residues. Notes on this clone: Its cognate antigen is unknown.

Profiling relied on immunoSEQ multiplex PCR, and the TCRdb table lists in-frame clones only, not all of them. Of over 100,000 clones in the sample, approximately 90% were seen once. Specimen: peripheral blood, collected on day 0 of AZD1222 vaccination. This sequence joins TRBV5-1 and TRBJ1-1, with unresolved D. The sequence derives from an adult in good health. For the CDR3, the DNA is TGCGCCAGCAGCTTGGGGTCAGCGCTGAACACTGAAGCTTTCTTT. Translation gives CASSLGSALNTEAFF. The whole variable domain, remainder taken from reference TRBV5-1 and TRBJ1-1, is KAGVTQTPRYLIKTRGQQVTLSCSPISGHRSVSWYQQTPGQGLQFLFEYFSETQRNKGNFPGRFSGRQFSNSRSEMNVSTLELGDSALYLCASSLGSALNTEAFFGQGTRLTVV.